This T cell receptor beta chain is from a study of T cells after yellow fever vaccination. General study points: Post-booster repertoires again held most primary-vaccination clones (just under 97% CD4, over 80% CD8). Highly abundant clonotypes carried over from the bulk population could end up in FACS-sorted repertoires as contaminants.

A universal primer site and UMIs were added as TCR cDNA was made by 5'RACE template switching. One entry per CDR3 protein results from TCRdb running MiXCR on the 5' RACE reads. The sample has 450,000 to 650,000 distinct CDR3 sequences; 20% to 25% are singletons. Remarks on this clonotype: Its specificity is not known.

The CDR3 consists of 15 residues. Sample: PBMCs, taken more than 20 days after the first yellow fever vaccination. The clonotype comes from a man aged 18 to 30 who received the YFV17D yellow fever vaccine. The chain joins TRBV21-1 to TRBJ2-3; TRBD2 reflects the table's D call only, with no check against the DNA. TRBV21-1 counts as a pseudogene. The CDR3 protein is CASSKGGGNTDTQYF. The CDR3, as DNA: TGTGCCAGCAGCAAAGGCGGGGGGAACACAGATACGCAGTATTTT.